A single sample gave rise to the 5 T cell receptor beta chains below, sequenced in a study of blood T cell repertoires in COVID-19. Data came from immunoSEQ multiplex PCR; TCRdb stores just in-frame clones and leaves some out. The table lists about 140,000 clones, about three quarters of them singletons. The sequencing input was peripheral blood. The receptors come from a woman aged 45-60 years with active or convalescent COVID-19.

The chain couples TRBV9 to TRBJ1-1; the D is unclear. Trimming removed 2 bases at V and 8 bases at J, with 16 bases between. CDR3 length: 14 amino acids. Germline-derived CDR1 and CDR2 are SGDLS and YYNGEE. This CDR3 reads CASSVLPGTTEAFF. CDR3 sequence (DNA): TGTGCCAGCAGCGTTCTTCCGGGAACTACCGAAGCTTTCTTT.

The chain uses TRBV30 and TRBJ2-3, with D possibly matching TRBD2 (7 bases). This CDR3 has 15 residues. V dropped 0 bases and J dropped 3 bases, with 13 bases sitting between them. CDR1 and CDR2 (germline): GTSNPN, SVGIG (reference sequence). CDR3 loop: CAWSVGGAETDTQYF. CDR3 sequence (DNA): TGTGCCTGGAGTGTAGGGGGGGCCGAGACAGATACGCAGTATTTT.

This clone was observed a few times. V gene TRBV19 combines with J gene TRBJ1-2, with 8 bases aligning to TRBD1. The trim removed 5 bases at V and 4 bases at J, leaving 9 bases unmatched. This CDR3 has 15 amino acids. The germline V gene encodes CDR1 LNHDA and CDR2 SQIVND (reference sequence). As DNA, the CDR3 is TGTGCCAGTAGTCCCCGGACAGGGTACGGCTATGGCTACACCTTC. As protein: CASSPRTGYGYGYTF. Looking up the rest from reference TRBV19 and TRBJ1-2 gives the full variable domain: DGGITQSPKYLFRKEGQNVTLSCEQNLNHDAMYWYRQDPGQGLRLIYYSQIVNDFQKGDIAEGYSVSREKKESFPLTVTSAQKNPTAFYLCASSPRTGYGYGYTFGSGTRLTVV.

The CDR3 coding sequence is TGTGCCAGCAGTGAAGCGGGACTAGCGGAGCTAACTCCCTACGAGCAGTACTTC. Translated, it gives CASSEAGLAELTPYEQYF. The rearrangement links TRBV6-1 to TRBJ2-7; 11 positions agree with TRBD2. V gave up 0 bases and J gave up 2 bases; unmatched junction bases: 9. CDR3 size: 18 residues. The germline V gene has CDR1 MNHNS and CDR2 SASEGT.

This chain links TRBV2 with TRBJ2-3; a weak D match, TRBD2 (6 bases). The CDR3 is 13 amino acids. Germline V gene data show CDR1 as SNHLY and CDR2 as FYNNEI. The ends were cut back, 8 bases at V and 3 bases at J, with 12 bases in the middle. CDR3 protein: CASWRRGTDTQYF. CDR3 nucleotides: TGTGCCAGCTGGAGGAGGGGAACAGATACGCAGTATTTT.